Below, 15 T cell receptor beta chains from the same sample are listed, as sequenced in a study of a mutant IDH1 vaccine in newly diagnosed glioma. As for time point: week 5, during vaccination. The content of each vaccine dose was 300 ug of mutant IDH1 20-mer peptide, and topical imiquimod accompanied it. Antigens of these TCRs are unknown. Clones were sequenced by immunoSEQ multiplex PCR, and TCRdb holds only the in-frame ones, with some missing. The repertoire holds roughly 60,000 clones, with about 80% as singletons. The sample was PBMCs, taken from a glioma patient whose treatment included an IDH1 peptide vaccine. The receptor set was obtained from a woman in her 50s with glioma.

The chain is built from TRBV18 and TRBJ2-7; D is unclear. Germline-derived CDR1 and CDR2 are KGHSH and LQKENI. The CDR3 totals 11 residues. Trimming left V 4 bases short and J 3 bases short, with 4 bases between. Here the CDR3 DNA reads TGTGCCAGCTCACAAAACTACGAGCAGTACTTC. It is translated as CASSQNYEQYF.

The chain has TRBV5-6 and TRBJ2-5, with TRBD2 matching 11 bases. Germline CDR1 and CDR2: SGHDT and YYEEEE. V shed 6 bases, J shed 7 bases, and the junction held 8 bases outside the gene matches. The CDR3 totals 14 residues. CDR3 DNA sequence: TGTGCCAGCACCTCAGGACTAGCGGGTGTGACCCAGTACTTC. It encodes CASTSGLAGVTQYF.

The genes are TRBV5-6 and TRBJ1-3; D gene unclear. V lost 3 bases and J 0 bases, leaving 16 bases between the germline ends. Germline loops: CDR1 SGHDT, CDR2 YYEEEE. This CDR3 is built from 17 residues. CDR3 bases: TGTGCCAGCAGCTCGTTTCAGAGCCGCCGCTCTGGAAACACCATATATTTT. As protein: CASSSFQSRRSGNTIYF.

The chain carries TRBV2 and TRBJ2-5; 9 bases align to TRBD1. Germline CDR1 is SNHLY and CDR2 is FYNNEI. After removal of 2 bases from V and 10 bases from J, the junction contained 14 bases not matched to a gene. There are 16 residues in the CDR3. The CDR3 DNA is TGTGCCAGCAGTGAAAGGGCCGGACAGGGGAGGATAATCCAGTACTTC. Translated, it gives CASSERAGQGRIIQYF.

This clone was detected once. The rearrangement uses TRBV6-5 and TRBJ2-5, with D perhaps TRBD1 or TRBD2 (6 bases each). The V gene lost 5 bases and the J gene lost 5 bases, with 15 bases spanning the gap. The germline gives CDR1 MNHEY, CDR2 SVGAGI. The CDR3 sequence is 14 residues long. The DNA of the CDR3 is TGTGCCAGCAGTGCCTTTCAGGGGAGGGAGACCCAGTACTTC. It yields the protein CASSAFQGRETQYF.

The V gene is TRBV29-1, the J gene TRBJ2-3, with D uncertain. Germline values: CDR1 SQVTM, CDR2 ANQGSEA. V lost 3 bases, J lost 5 bases, and 15 bases lay in between. CDR3 length: 14 residues. The CDR3 protein is CSVDASARRDTQYF. The CDR3 DNA is TGCAGCGTTGATGCTTCCGCCAGGCGAGATACGCAGTATTTT.

The chain is built from TRBV23-1 and TRBJ1-5; TRBD1 agrees at 12 bases. TRBV23-1 is known as an ORF, though its function is uncertain. The CDR3 is 17 residues long. J lost 4 bases, V lost 8 bases, and 12 bases had no gene match. The CDR3 DNA reads TGCGCCAGCTACAGCTATACGGGACAGGGGGCAAATCAGCCCCAGCATTTT. Protein: CASYSYTGQGANQPQHF.

CDR3 sequence reads: CAISEGGYEQYF. The DNA for the CDR3 is TGTGCCATCAGTGAAGGTGGCTACGAGCAGTACTTC. V gene TRBV10-3 combines with J gene TRBJ2-7; no reliable D call. The CDR3 has 12 amino acids. With 3 bases removed from V and 3 bases from J, the gap between germline ends came to 6 bases. Germline assignment: CDR1 ENHRY and CDR2 SYGVKD.

The V gene is TRBV11-3, the J gene TRBJ1-1, with D hard to call. This CDR3 region has 14 residues. Germline lookup yields CDR1 SGHNT and CDR2 YENEEA. Between the trimmed V and J ends, which lost 5 bases and 9 bases, there was a span of 19 bases. The DNA for the CDR3 is TGTGCCAGCAGCCTTGGTGACGCTACCCTGAAAGCTTTCTTT. Translation: CASSLGDATLKAFF.

This clone was observed a few times. V is TRBV30 and J is TRBJ1-5, with a tentative D call TRBD1 (6 bases). The length of the CDR3 is 14 residues. Trimming stripped 6 bases from V and 2 bases from J, with 14 bases between. The germline gives CDR1 GTSNPN, CDR2 SVGIG (reference sequence). The CDR3 sequence is CACARDNGNQPQHF. The CDR3 coding sequence is TGTGCCTGCGCCCGGGACAACGGCAATCAGCCCCAGCATTTT.

The V gene is TRBV30, the J gene TRBJ2-7, with 7 bases lining up with TRBD1. The germline V gene encodes CDR1 GTSNPN and CDR2 SVGIG (reference sequence). V shed 5 bases, J shed 4 bases, and the junction held 8 bases outside the gene matches. The CDR3 is made up of 13 amino acids. The CDR3 DNA is TGTGCCTGGGAGACAGGGTTCCGATACGAGCAGTACTTC. Protein: CAWETGFRYEQYF.

In nucleotides, the CDR3 is TGTGCCAGCAGCTTGAGGACAGGGAGGGACAATCAGCCCCAGCATTTT. This translates into CASSLRTGRDNQPQHF. The chain recombines TRBV5-6 with TRBJ1-5, with 8 bases that match TRBD1. Germline V lookup: CDR1 SGHDT, CDR2 YYEEEE. V lost 1 base and J lost 3; bases outside the gene matches: 6. This CDR3 has 16 amino acids.

This clone was recorded a few times. The chain combines TRBV7-8 with TRBJ1-1, with a possible D match to TRBD1 (6 bases). V was clipped by 5 bases and J by 1 base, with 17 bases between them. Germline V gene sequence: CDR1 SGHVS, CDR2 FQNEAQ. The CDR3 is made up of 16 amino acids. The CDR3 sequence: CASSGGGGRRNTEAFF. CDR3 DNA: TGTGCCAGCAGCGGGGGTGGGGGCAGGAGGAACACTGAAGCTTTCTTT.

The chain uses TRBV30 and TRBJ1-1; tentative D call: TRBD1 (5 bases). V gave up 2 bases and J gave up 4 bases, with 11 bases separating them. CDR3 length equals 13 residues. CDR1 and CDR2 from the germline V gene are GTSNPN and SVGIG (reference sequence). The CDR3 coding sequence is TGTGCCTGGAGTTCATCGGGGGGCACTGAAGCTTTCTTT. Its translation is CAWSSSGGTEAFF.

J is TRBJ1-1 and V is TRBV2; D might be TRBD1 (5 bases). The CDR3 has 13 amino acids. Trimming removed 11 bases at V and 5 bases at J, with 18 bases between. CDR1 is SNHLY and CDR2 is FYNNEI in the germline V gene. The CDR3 protein is CAGRLWGGTEAFF. DNA of the CDR3: TGTGCCGGACGGCTTTGGGGGGGAACTGAAGCTTTCTTT.